The 10 T cell receptor beta chains below all came from one sample that was sequenced in a study of blood T cell repertoires in COVID-19. Clones were sequenced by immunoSEQ multiplex PCR, and TCRdb holds only the in-frame ones, with some missing. In the table there are 300,000 to 400,000 clones, approximately 86% of which are singletons. The sequencing input was PBMCs or T cells enriched from blood (not recorded which). Source of these receptors: a woman aged 40 to 55 with acute COVID-19.

The chain has TRBV10-3 and TRBJ2-1; TRBD1 is a possible D gene (5 bases). The CDR3 has 14 amino acids. Germline values: CDR1 ENHRY, CDR2 SYGVKD. Trimming pared 7 bases from V and 2 bases from J, leaving 12 bases between. The CDR3 DNA reads TGTGCCATCACAGACAGTGTTACCTACAATGAGCAGTTCTTC. This sequence encodes CAITDSVTYNEQFF.

The chain is built from TRBV3-1 (or the pseudogene TRBV3-2) and TRBJ1-2, with unresolved D. The CDR3 has 14 amino acids. Germline loops: CDR1 LGHDT, CDR2 YNNKEL (reference sequence). The germline V and J ends were trimmed by 4 bases and 2 bases, with 11 bases remaining between them. CDR3: CASSPIDTNYGYTF. The CDR3 DNA is TGTGCCAGCAGCCCAATAGACACAAACTATGGCTACACCTTC.

This chain joins TRBV21-1 and TRBJ2-5; no DNA check was done on the table's D call, TRBD2. TRBV21-1 is termed a pseudogene. The CDR3 consists of 17 residues. The CDR3 protein is CASSKVITSALGETQYF. The DNA for the CDR3 is TGTGCCAGCAGCAAAGTTATAACTAGCGCATTGGGGGAGACCCAGTACTTC.

The V gene is TRBV4-2, the J gene TRBJ1-2, with D possibly matching TRBD1 (6 bases). This CDR3 has 15 residues. With 4 bases removed from V and 8 bases from J, the gap between germline ends came to 20 bases. Germline V lookup: CDR1 LGHNA, CDR2 YNFKEQ. Here the CDR3 DNA reads TGTGCCAGCAGCCCGCCCGGGGCAGGGGAAGGAGGCTACACCTTC. It is translated as CASSPPGAGEGGYTF.

This clone turned up a few times. The chain is built from TRBV28 and TRBJ1-2; TRBD1 matches at 12 bases. This CDR3 comprises 16 residues. Germline CDR1 MDHEN, CDR2 SYDVKM. V gave up 6 bases and J gave up 3 bases; unmatched junction bases: 8. CDR3 in amino acids: CASRSGTGGAYYGYTF. In DNA form, the CDR3 reads TGTGCCAGCAGATCCGGGACAGGGGGCGCGTACTATGGCTACACCTTC.

J is TRBJ1-2 and V is TRBV28, with TRBD1 matching over 7 bases. With V trimmed by 5 bases and J by 9 bases, 18 bases remained unmatched. The germline gives CDR1 MDHEN, CDR2 SYDVKM. This CDR3 is built from 16 residues. The CDR3 loop reads CASSPRFPIGGGRYTF. The CDR3 coding sequence is TGTGCCAGCAGTCCACGGTTTCCCATAGGGGGCGGGCGCTACACCTTC.

This clone was seen a single time. V gene TRBV19 combines with J gene TRBJ2-3; D might be TRBD1 (5 bases). V dropped 5 bases and J dropped 1 base, with 13 bases sitting between them. CDR1 LNHDA and CDR2 SQIVND come from the germline V gene (reference sequence). This CDR3 has 15 residues. Here the CDR3 reads CASSPGQPRTDTQYF. The CDR3 DNA reads as TGTGCCAGTAGTCCAGGACAACCCCGCACAGATACGCAGTATTTT.

V and J are TRBV7-8 and TRBJ2-3; TRBD1 aligns across 8 bases. V was pared by 5 bases and J by 7 bases, with 14 bases of the junction left unmatched. There are 16 residues in the CDR3. Germline CDR1 reads SGHVS; CDR2 reads FQNEAQ. The CDR3: CASSPPDRVRSYTQYF. The CDR3 DNA is TGTGCCAGCAGCCCGCCGGACAGGGTAAGGAGTTATACGCAGTATTTT.

This clone was seen just once. The rearrangement uses TRBV21-1 and TRBJ2-5; the DNA was not compared with TRBD1, the D call given in the table. TRBV21-1 is deemed a pseudogene. This CDR3 region has 17 residues. The chain's CDR3 is CASSSLATRGYQETQYF. CDR3 sequence (DNA): TGTGCCAGCAGTTCCCTAGCAACCAGGGGGTACCAAGAGACCCAGTACTTC.

This chain joins TRBV6-1 and TRBJ2-1; perhaps TRBD2 as D (6 bases). Per germline, CDR1 MNHNS and CDR2 SASEGT. CDR3 length: 16 amino acids. V was clipped by 4 bases and J by 5 bases, with 18 bases between them. The CDR3 protein is CASSVGYAASDNEQFF. The CDR3 DNA reads as TGTGCCAGCAGTGTGGGGTATGCGGCTAGCGACAATGAGCAGTTCTTC.